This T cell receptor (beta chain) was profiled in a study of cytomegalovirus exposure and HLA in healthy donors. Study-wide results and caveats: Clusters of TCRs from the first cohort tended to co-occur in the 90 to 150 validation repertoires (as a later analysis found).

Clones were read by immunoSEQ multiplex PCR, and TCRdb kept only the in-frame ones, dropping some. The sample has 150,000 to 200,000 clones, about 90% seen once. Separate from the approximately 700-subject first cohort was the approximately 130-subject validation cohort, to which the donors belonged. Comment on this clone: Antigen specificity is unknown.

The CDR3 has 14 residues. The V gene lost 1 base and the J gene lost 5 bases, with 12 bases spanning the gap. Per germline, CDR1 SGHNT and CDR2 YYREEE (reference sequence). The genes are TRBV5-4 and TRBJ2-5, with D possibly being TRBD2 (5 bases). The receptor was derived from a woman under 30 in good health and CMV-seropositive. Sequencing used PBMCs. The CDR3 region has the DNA TGTGCCAGCAGCTTGACACTCACGGGGGAGACCCAGTACTTC. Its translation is CASSLTLTGETQYF.